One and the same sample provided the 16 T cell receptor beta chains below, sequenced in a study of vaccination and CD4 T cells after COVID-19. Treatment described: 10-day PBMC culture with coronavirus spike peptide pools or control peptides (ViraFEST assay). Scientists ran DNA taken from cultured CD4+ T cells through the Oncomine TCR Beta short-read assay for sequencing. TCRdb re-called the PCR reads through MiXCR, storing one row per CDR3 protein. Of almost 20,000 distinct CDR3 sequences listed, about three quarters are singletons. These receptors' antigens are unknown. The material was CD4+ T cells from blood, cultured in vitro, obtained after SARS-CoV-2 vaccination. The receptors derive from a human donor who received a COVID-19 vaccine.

CDR3 region: CAATQGAVDTGELFF. The CDR3, as DNA: TGTGCCGCCACACAGGGGGCGGTTGACACCGGGGAGCTGTTTTTT. The chain is built from TRBV10-3 and TRBJ2-2, with 9 bases that match TRBD1. The V segment lost 11 bases and the J segment 3 bases; nucleotides outside the gene matches: 10. The CDR3 has 15 amino acids. Germline V gene sequence: CDR1 ENHRY, CDR2 SYGVKD.

The CDR3 coding sequence is TGTGCCAGCAGCCCGGACAGGGGGAATTCACCCCTCCACTTT. Protein sequence: CASSPDRGNSPLHF. The V call is TRBV3-1, the J call TRBJ1-6, with TRBD1 matching 10 bases. Looked up from germline, CDR1 is LGHDT and CDR2 is YNNKEL (reference sequence). This CDR3 has 14 residues. Germline trimming cut 4 bases from V and 7 bases from J; bases unmatched to any gene: 1. Based on the CDR3 plus reference TRBV3-1 and TRBJ1-6, the full variable domain is DTAVSQTPKYLVTQMGNDKSIKCEQNLGHDTMYWYKQDSKKFLKIMFSYNNKELIINETVPNRFSPKSPDKAHLNLHINSLELGDSAVYFCASSPDRGNSPLHFGNGTRLTVT.

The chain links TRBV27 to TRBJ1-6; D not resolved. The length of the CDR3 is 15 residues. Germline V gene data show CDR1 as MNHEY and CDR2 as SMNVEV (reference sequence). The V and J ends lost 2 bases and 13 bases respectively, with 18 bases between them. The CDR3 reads CASSLEQWRYRPLHF. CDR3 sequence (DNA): TGTGCCAGCAGTTTAGAACAGTGGCGATATCGCCCCCTCCACTTT.

In DNA form, the CDR3 reads TGTGCCAGCAGCCCCGCTACAGGGATGGGCGGAAACACCATATATTTT. This sequence encodes CASSPATGMGGNTIYF. The gene calls are TRBV2 and TRBJ1-3; the D gene is possibly TRBD1 (6 bases). V lost 6 bases and J lost 4, with 19 bases in between. CDR1 and CDR2 from the germline V gene are SNHLY and FYNNEI. The CDR3 has 16 residues.

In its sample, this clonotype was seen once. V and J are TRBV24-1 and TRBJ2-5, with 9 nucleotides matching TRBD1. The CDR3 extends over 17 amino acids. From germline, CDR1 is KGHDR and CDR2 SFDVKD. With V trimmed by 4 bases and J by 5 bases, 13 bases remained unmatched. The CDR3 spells CATSDYTGTGYGETQYF. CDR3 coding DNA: TGTGCCACCAGTGACTATACCGGGACAGGGTATGGGGAGACCCAGTACTTC.

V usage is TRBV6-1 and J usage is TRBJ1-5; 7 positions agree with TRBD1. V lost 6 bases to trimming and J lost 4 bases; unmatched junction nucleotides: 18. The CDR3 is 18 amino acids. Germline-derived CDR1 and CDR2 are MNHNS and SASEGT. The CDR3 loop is CASRSRGLLNRPNQPQHF. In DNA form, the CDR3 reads TGTGCCAGCAGATCAAGGGGGCTCCTAAATCGGCCAAATCAGCCCCAGCATTTT.

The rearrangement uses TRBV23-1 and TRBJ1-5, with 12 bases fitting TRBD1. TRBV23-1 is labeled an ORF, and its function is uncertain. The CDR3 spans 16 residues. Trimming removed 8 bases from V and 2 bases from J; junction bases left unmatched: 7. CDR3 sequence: CASPTGQGAGNQPQHF. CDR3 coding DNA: TGCGCCAGCCCTACGGGACAGGGGGCGGGCAATCAGCCCCAGCATTTT.

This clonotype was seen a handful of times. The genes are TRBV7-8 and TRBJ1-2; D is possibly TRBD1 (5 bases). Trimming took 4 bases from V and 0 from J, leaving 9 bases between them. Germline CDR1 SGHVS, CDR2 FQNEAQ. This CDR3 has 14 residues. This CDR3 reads CASSSSTANYGYTF. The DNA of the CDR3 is TGTGCCAGCAGCTCCTCGACAGCTAACTATGGCTACACCTTC. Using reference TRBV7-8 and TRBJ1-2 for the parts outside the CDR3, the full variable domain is GAGVSQSPRYKVAKRGQDVALRCDPISGHVSLFWYQQALGQGPEFLTYFQNEAQLDKSGLPSDRFFAERPEGSVSTLKIQRTQQEDSAVYLCASSSSTANYGYTFGSGTRLTVV.

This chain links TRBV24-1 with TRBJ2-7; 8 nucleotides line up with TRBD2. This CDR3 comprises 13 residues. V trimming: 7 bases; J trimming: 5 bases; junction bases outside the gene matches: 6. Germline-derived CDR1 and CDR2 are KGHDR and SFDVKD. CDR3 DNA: TGTGCCACCAGCCCTCGGGGGGGCGACGAGCAGTACTTC. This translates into CATSPRGGDEQYF.

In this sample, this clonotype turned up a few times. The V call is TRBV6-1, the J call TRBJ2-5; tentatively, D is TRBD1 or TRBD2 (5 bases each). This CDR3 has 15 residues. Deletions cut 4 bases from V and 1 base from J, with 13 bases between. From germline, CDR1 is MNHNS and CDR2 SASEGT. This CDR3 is CASSGTPGLQETQYF. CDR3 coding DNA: TGTGCCAGCAGTGGGACTCCGGGGCTCCAAGAGACCCAGTACTTC.

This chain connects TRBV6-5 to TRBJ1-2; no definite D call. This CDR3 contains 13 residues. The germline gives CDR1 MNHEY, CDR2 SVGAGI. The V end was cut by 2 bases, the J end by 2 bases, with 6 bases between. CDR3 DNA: TGTGCCAGCAGTTACGGGCAGAACTATGGCTACACCTTC. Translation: CASSYGQNYGYTF.

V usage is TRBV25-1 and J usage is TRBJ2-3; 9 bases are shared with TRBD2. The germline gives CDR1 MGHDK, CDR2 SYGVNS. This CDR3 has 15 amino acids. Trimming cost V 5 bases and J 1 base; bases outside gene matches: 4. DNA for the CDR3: TGTGCCAGCAGTAGAACTAGCGGGCGCACAGATACGCAGTATTTT. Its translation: CASSRTSGRTDTQYF.

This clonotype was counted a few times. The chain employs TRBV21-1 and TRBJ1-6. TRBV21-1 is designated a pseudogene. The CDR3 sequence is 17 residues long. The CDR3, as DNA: TGTGCCAGCAGCAAAGAGGCGGAAATAGACACTCGGTCACCCCTCCACTTT. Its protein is CASSKEAEIDTRSPLHF.

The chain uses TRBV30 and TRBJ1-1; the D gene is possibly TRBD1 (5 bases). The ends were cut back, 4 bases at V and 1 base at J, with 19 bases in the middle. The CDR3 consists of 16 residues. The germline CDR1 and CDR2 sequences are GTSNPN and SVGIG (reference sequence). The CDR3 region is CAWIGRSGTANTEAFF. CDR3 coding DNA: TGTGCCTGGATTGGAAGGAGTGGGACGGCGAACACTGAAGCTTTCTTT.

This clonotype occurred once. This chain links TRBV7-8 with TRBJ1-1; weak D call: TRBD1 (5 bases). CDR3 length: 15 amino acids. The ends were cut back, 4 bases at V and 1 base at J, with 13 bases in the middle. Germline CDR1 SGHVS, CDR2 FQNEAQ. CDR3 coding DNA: TGTGCCAGCAGCTCAGACAGTGAGGGGAACACTGAAGCTTTCTTT. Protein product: CASSSDSEGNTEAFF.

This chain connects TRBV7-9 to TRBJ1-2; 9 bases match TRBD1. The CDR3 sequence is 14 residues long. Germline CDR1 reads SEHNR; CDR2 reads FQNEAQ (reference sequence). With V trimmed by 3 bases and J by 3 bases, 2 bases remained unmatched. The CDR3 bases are TGTGCCAGCAGCTTGAGACAGGGGGACTATGGCTACACCTTC. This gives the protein CASSLRQGDYGYTF.